This T cell receptor (beta chain) emerged from a study of cytomegalovirus exposure and HLA in healthy donors. The primer mix had 60 Vbeta and 13 Jbeta primers. Under the authors' procedure: Around 83 million unique TCR beta chains, 8.5 million to 14 million shared, were counted in a later analysis. Here immunoSEQ multiplex PCR was the method, and the copy in TCRdb shows in-frame clones only, minus some. V and J calls and clone size are as listed in that table; D and trimming were resolved from the DNA. The sample holds about 69,000 clones; approximately 72% are singletons and the top ten take 9.5% to 13%. Study-wide results and limits: Most TCR beta V segments were productive about 87% or about 30% of the time in an earlier analysis.

Worth noting for this clone: Its antigen is unknown.

The germline V gene encodes CDR1 MNHEY and CDR2 SVGAGI. V was cut by 0 bases and J by 2 bases, with 12 bases left in between. The CDR3 length is 16 residues. Sample: PBMCs. The TCR sequence derives from a woman in her 30s in good health and CMV-seronegative. This chain joins TRBV6-5 and TRBJ2-3; the D gene is possibly TRBD1 (5 bases). The CDR3 bases are TGTGCCAGCAGTTACTCCGGGCAGGGCCACACAGATACGCAGTATTTT. This encodes CASSYSGQGHTDTQYF.